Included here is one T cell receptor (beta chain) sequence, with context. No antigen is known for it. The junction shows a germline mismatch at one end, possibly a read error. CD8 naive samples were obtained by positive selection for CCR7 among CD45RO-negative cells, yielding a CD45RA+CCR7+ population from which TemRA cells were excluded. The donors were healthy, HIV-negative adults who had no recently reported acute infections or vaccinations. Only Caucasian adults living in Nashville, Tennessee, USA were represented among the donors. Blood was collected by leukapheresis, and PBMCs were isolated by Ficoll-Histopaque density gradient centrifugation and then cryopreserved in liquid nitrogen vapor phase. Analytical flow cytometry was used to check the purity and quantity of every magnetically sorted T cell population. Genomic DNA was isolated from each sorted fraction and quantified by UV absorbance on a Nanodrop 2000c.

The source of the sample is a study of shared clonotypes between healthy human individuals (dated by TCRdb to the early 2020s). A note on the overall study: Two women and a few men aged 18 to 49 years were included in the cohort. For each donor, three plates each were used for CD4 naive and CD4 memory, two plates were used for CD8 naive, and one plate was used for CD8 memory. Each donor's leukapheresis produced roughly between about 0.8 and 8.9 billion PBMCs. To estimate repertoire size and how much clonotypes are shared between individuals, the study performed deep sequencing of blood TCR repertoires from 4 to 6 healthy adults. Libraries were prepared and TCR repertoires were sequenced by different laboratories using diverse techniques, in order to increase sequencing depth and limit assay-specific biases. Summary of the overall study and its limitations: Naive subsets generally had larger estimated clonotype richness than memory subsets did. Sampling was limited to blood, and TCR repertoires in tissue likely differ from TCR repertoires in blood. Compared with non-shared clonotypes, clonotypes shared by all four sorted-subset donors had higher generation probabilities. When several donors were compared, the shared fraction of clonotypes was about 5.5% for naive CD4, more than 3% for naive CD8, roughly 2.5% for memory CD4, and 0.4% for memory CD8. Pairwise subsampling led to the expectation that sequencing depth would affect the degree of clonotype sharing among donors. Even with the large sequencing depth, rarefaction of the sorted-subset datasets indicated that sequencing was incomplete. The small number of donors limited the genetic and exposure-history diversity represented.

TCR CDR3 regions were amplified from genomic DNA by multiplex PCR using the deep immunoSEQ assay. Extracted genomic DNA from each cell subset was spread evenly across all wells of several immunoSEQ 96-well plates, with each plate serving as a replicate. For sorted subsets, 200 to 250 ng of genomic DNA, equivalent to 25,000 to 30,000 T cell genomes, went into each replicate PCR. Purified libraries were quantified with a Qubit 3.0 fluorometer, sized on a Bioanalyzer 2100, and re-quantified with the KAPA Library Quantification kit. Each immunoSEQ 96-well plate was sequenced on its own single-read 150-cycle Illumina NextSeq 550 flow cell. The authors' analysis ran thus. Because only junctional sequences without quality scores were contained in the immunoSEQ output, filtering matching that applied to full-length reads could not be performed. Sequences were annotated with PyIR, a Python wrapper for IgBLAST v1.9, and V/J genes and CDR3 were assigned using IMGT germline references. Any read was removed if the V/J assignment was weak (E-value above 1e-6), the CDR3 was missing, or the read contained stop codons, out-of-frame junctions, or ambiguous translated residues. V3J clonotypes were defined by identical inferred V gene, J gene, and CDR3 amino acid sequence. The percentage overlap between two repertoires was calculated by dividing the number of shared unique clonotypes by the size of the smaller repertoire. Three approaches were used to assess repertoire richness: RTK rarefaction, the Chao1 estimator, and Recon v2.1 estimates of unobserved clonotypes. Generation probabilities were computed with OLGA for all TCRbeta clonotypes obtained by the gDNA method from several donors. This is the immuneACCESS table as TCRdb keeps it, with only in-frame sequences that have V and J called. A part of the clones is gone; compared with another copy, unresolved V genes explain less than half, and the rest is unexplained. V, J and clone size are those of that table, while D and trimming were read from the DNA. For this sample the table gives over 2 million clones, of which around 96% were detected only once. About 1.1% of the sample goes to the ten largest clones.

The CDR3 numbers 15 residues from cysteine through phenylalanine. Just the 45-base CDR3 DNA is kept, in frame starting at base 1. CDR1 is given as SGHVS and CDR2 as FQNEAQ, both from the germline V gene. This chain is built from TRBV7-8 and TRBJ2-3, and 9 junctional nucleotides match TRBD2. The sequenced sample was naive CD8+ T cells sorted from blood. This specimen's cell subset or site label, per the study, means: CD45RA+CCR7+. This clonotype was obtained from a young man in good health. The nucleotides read TGTGCCAGCAGCCAACTCGGGACTAGCAGAGATACGCAGTATTTT. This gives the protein CASSQLGTSRDTQYF.